Listed here are 12 T cell receptor beta chains from one sample, sequenced in a study of blood T cells in healthy people across ages (dated by TCRdb to about 2015). To prepare the library, 5' RACE was applied. Sequencing relied on an Illumina HiSeq 2500. A second PCR of about 6 to 11 cycles was performed with a sample-barcoded 5' primer and a J-beta primer mix. The public reads were run again by TCRdb, first through fastp at Q25 and then through MiXCR, and only productive beta chains were kept. Rows with one shared CDR3 protein collapse into an entry with the most common genes and DNA. The sample data list 650,000 to 1,000,000 distinct CDR3 sequences, and less than 60% of these were observed just once. The top ten clonotypes cover roughly 18% of the sample. Sequenced material: blood. The receptors were gathered from an elderly man in good health.

The V call is TRBV20-1, the J call TRBJ1-6, with 7 bases fitting TRBD1. The V and J ends lost 5 bases and 13 bases, in that order; junction bases with no gene match: 17. The CDR3 is 15 amino acids. Germline CDR1 is DFQATT and CDR2 is SNEGSKA (reference sequence). DNA for the CDR3: TGCAGTGCTCAAGGGTCCCGACAGGGTTCTTGCCCCCTCCACTTT. Translating it yields CSAQGSRQGSCPLHF.

The chain uses TRBV2 and TRBJ2-7, with a possible D match to TRBD1 (6 bases). V lost 8 bases to trimming and J lost 2 bases, with 19 bases between them. The CDR3 spans 15 residues. The germline CDR1 and CDR2 sequences are SNHLY and FYNNEI. The CDR3, as DNA: TGTGCCAGCGGGGAAGGACAGCTAATAACCTACGAGCAGTACTTC. Encoded protein: CASGEGQLITYEQYF.

This clonotype has a handful of counts. J is TRBJ2-3 and V is TRBV9, with D hard to call. Trimming took 2 bases from V and 9 from J, leaving 13 bases between them. The CDR3 is made up of 13 amino acids. The germline V gene has CDR1 SGDLS and CDR2 YYNGEE. Here the CDR3 reads CASSVTGAETQYF. CDR3 bases: TGTGCCAGCAGCGTGACGGGTGCTGAGACGCAGTATTTT.

The chain joins TRBV20-1 to TRBJ2-2; D gene uncertain. The CDR3 has 14 amino acids. Germline V gene lookup returns CDR1 DFQATT and CDR2 SNEGSKA (reference sequence). Between the trimmed V and J ends, which lost 3 bases and 0 bases, there was a span of 8 bases. The CDR3 is CSASERPNTGELFF. CDR3 DNA sequence: TGCAGTGCTAGCGAAAGGCCGAACACCGGGGAGCTGTTTTTT.

This clonotype was detected only a few times. The genes are TRBV7-9 and TRBJ2-1; TRBD1 agrees at 7 bases. This CDR3 has 16 amino acids. The trim removed 4 bases at V and 3 bases at J, leaving 9 bases unmatched. The germline V gene has CDR1 SEHNR and CDR2 FQNEAQ (reference sequence). CDR3 nucleotide sequence: TGTGCCAGCAGCTCCCAGCACAGGGGTAACTACAATGAGCAGTTCTTC. It specifies CASSSQHRGNYNEQFF.

The rearrangement uses TRBV7-2 and TRBJ1-1; 7 bases match TRBD1. This CDR3 is built from 14 residues. V gave up 3 bases and J gave up 4 bases; unmatched junction bases: 5. CDR1 SGHTA and CDR2 FQGNSA come from the germline V gene. For the CDR3, the DNA is TGTGCCAGCAGCTTCACAGGGGAGTCCACTGAAGCTTTCTTT. Its protein product is CASSFTGESTEAFF.

The chain links TRBV6-1 to TRBJ2-1; 14 bases line up with TRBD2. V gave up 8 bases and J gave up 6 bases; unmatched junction bases: 6. From germline, CDR1 is MNHNS and CDR2 SASEGT. The CDR3 length is 15 residues. DNA for the CDR3: TGTGCCAGCGGGGGGGGACTAGCGGGAGTCAATGAGCAGTTCTTC. Translated, it gives CASGGGLAGVNEQFF.

This sequence joins TRBV5-1 and TRBJ2-7; TRBD1 matches 10 bases. CDR1 is SGHRS, CDR2 YFSETQ, per germline. The ends lost 5 bases at V and 0 bases at J; junction bases unmatched: 8. The CDR3 has 16 amino acids. The chain's CDR3 is CASRPGTGVSSYEQYF. The CDR3 DNA follows: TGCGCCAGCAGGCCTGGGACAGGGGTCTCCTCCTACGAGCAGTACTTC.

In its sample, this clonotype was seen once. The V gene is TRBV30, the J gene TRBJ2-5, with a tentative D call TRBD1 (5 bases). The J call is doubtful: the DNA matches TRBJ2-7 better. There are 11 residues in the CDR3. The germline V gene has CDR1 GTSNPN and CDR2 SVGIG (reference sequence). The CDR3 region is CACAGRYEQYF. CDR3 nucleotides: TGTGCCTGTGCAGGGCGGTACGAGCAGTACTTC.

This clonotype was seen a handful of times. The V and J genes are TRBV7-2 and TRBJ2-5; a weak D match, TRBD2 (6 bases). Germline lookup yields CDR1 SGHTA and CDR2 FQGNSA. V lost 2 bases to trimming and J lost 3 bases, with 13 bases between them. This CDR3 region has 15 residues. This chain's CDR3 is CASSLMGGTKETQYF. In nucleotides, the CDR3 is TGTGCCAGCAGCTTAATGGGCGGGACGAAAGAGACCCAGTACTTC.

The chain uses TRBV10-3 and TRBJ2-1, with 8 bases identical to TRBD1. CDR1 is ENHRY and CDR2 is SYGVKD in the germline V gene. V shed 7 bases, J shed 5 bases, and the junction held 10 bases outside the gene matches. This CDR3 is 15 amino acids long. The CDR3 loop is CAIKQGQGGDNEQFF. CDR3 nucleotides: TGTGCCATCAAGCAAGGACAGGGTGGAGACAATGAGCAGTTCTTC.

The chain carries TRBV20-1 and TRBJ2-3, with a tentative D call TRBD2 (5 bases). This CDR3 contains 12 residues. CDR1 and CDR2 from the germline V gene are DFQATT and SNEGSKA (reference sequence). V lost 6 bases to trimming and J lost 8 bases, with 15 bases between them. The CDR3 DNA sequence: TGCAGTGCCCGCGGGCTTGAGGGTACGCAGTATTTT. Translating it yields CSARGLEGTQYF.